The sequence of this T cell receptor beta chain was determined in a study of patients and donors after allogeneic stem cell transplantation. This clonotype was observed many times. Trimming cost V 5 bases and J 6 bases; bases outside gene matches: 6. The CDR3 contains 14 residues. CDR1 SEHNR and CDR2 FQNEAQ come from the germline V gene (reference sequence). TCRdb re-analysed the RT-PCR reads in MiXCR, keeping a single row per CDR3 protein. This table has approximately 57,000 distinct CDR3 sequences, about 14% appearing once. Material for sequencing was blood, either unsorted or a sorted T cell fraction (not recorded which). The sequence came from a human donor who was either an allogeneic HSCT recipient or a stem cell or donor lymphocyte infusion donor (not recorded which). It is not recorded whose cells these are; they may come from a transplant donor. V and J are TRBV7-9 and TRBJ1-2; 10 bases match TRBD1. CDR3 bases: TGTGCCAGCAGCCCCAAGACAGGGGGCGATGGCTACACCTTC. This codes for CASSPKTGGDGYTF. The entire variable domain, with the rest obtained from reference TRBV7-9 and TRBJ1-2, is as follows: DTGVSQNPRHKITKRGQNVTFRCDPISEHNRLYWYRQTLGQGPEFLTYFQNEAQLEKSRLLSDRFSAERPKGSFSTLEIQRTEQGDSAMYLCASSPKTGGDGYTFGSGTRLTVV.